This passage covers 20 T cell receptor beta chains from one sample sequenced in a study of T cell responses to AZD1222 COVID-19 vaccine. Clones were read by immunoSEQ multiplex PCR, and TCRdb kept only the in-frame ones, dropping some. The sample gives 100,000 to 150,000 clones, 75% to 90% of which show up once; about 5.6% is in the top ten. The sequenced sample was peripheral blood, obtained on day 0 of AZD1222 vaccination. The receptors here all came from an adult in good health.

V usage is TRBV28 and J usage is TRBJ2-3; 13 nucleotides align to TRBD2. CDR1 and CDR2 (germline): MDHEN, SYDVKM. The V and J ends lost 6 bases and 6 bases, in that order; junction bases with no gene match: 6. This CDR3 spans 15 amino acids. CDR3 sequence: CASSFGLAGADTQYF. CDR3 in DNA: TGTGCCAGCAGCTTTGGACTAGCGGGAGCGGATACGCAGTATTTT. The full variable domain, its missing parts supplied by reference TRBV28 and TRBJ2-3, is DVKVTQSSRYLVKRTGEKVFLECVQDMDHENMFWYRQDPGLGLRLIYFSYDVKMKEKGDIPEGYSVSREKKERFSLILESASTNQTSMYLCASSFGLAGADTQYFGPGTRLTVL.

This chain uses TRBV12-3 or TRBV12-4 with TRBJ1-1; 10 positions agree with TRBD1. With 8 bases clipped from V and 3 bases from J, the junction kept 3 bases outside the gene matches. The CDR3 loop spans 13 amino acids. The CDR3 DNA is TGTGCCAGCGTCGGACAGGGGGACACTGAAGCTTTCTTT. Protein: CASVGQGDTEAFF.

For this clone: Other nucleotide sequences in the sample specify the same CDR3. V and J are TRBV6-5 and TRBJ1-2, with D maybe TRBD1 (5 bases). In germline, CDR1 is MNHEY, CDR2 SVGAGI. CDR3 length: 13 amino acids. V dropped 8 bases and J dropped 1 base, with 11 bases sitting between them. In nucleotides, the CDR3 is TGTGCCAGCCGCCTCGACAGTAACTATGGCTACACCTTC. It codes for CASRLDSNYGYTF.

The V gene is TRBV4-2, the J gene TRBJ2-1; D may be TRBD1 (6 bases). The ends were cut back, 4 bases at V and 9 bases at J, with 13 bases in the middle. This CDR3 contains 13 residues. Germline lookup yields CDR1 LGHNA and CDR2 YNFKEQ. The CDR3 region is CASSPRQESEQFF. Here the CDR3 DNA reads TGTGCCAGCAGCCCAAGACAGGAAAGTGAGCAGTTCTTC.

The rearrangement uses TRBV7-3 and TRBJ2-5; D gene uncertain. Germline CDR1 and CDR2: SGHTA and FQGTGA. This CDR3 comprises 12 residues. V gave up 0 bases and J gave up 4 bases, with 3 bases separating them. CDR3 sequence reads: CASSLTTETQYF. The DNA for the CDR3 is TGTGCCAGCAGCTTAACGACAGAGACCCAGTACTTC.

With regard to this clone: Within the sample, other DNA sequences also encode this same CDR3. The gene calls are TRBV5-1 and TRBJ1-1; D gene uncertain. The CDR3 runs 13 residues. Trimming left V 0 bases short and J 1 base short, with 4 bases between. The germline V gene encodes CDR1 SGHRS and CDR2 YFSETQ. The CDR3 loop is CASSLAGNTEAFF. The DNA of the CDR3 is TGCGCCAGCAGCTTGGCCGGGAACACTGAAGCTTTCTTT.

The chain uses TRBV28 and TRBJ2-1; D unresolved. In germline, CDR1 is MDHEN, CDR2 SYDVKM. Trimming pared 1 base from V and 0 bases from J, leaving 7 bases between. The CDR3 consists of 15 residues. This CDR3 is CASSLFRSSYNEQFF. The CDR3 DNA sequence: TGTGCCAGCAGTTTATTCCGGAGCTCCTACAATGAGCAGTTCTTC.

The chain employs TRBV29-1 and TRBJ2-1, with 8 bases fitting TRBD1. The CDR3 sequence is 15 residues long. The V gene end was trimmed by 3 bases and the J gene end by 6 bases; junction bases not matched to a gene: 10. CDR1 SQVTM and CDR2 ANQGSEA come from the germline V gene. The CDR3 sequence: CSVDGRTGFANEQFF. CDR3 nucleotides: TGCAGCGTTGATGGTAGGACAGGGTTCGCCAATGAGCAGTTCTTC.

This clone was counted a single time. CDR3 residues: CASSPTGYYEQYF. CDR3 in DNA: TGTGCCAGCAGTCCGACAGGATACTACGAGCAGTACTTC. The chain carries TRBV27 and TRBJ2-7, with a weak D call TRBD1 (6 bases). Germline CDR1 and CDR2: MNHEY and SMNVEV (reference sequence). The CDR3 consists of 13 residues. V lost 5 bases to trimming and J lost 3 bases, with 11 bases between them.

The CDR3 bases are TGTGCCAGCAGTGACAGCACAGATACGCAGTATTTT. Amino acid sequence: CASSDSTDTQYF. The chain has TRBV6-4 and TRBJ2-3; D uncertain. Germline V lookup: CDR1 MRHNA, CDR2 SNTAGT. Trimming stripped 2 bases from V and 0 bases from J, with 0 bases between. The CDR3 is made up of 12 amino acids.

The rearrangement links TRBV7-6 to TRBJ1-1; D is possibly TRBD1 (5 bases). Germline CDR1 SGHVS, CDR2 FNYEAQ. The V end was cut by 1 base, the J end by 1 base, with 16 bases between. The CDR3 is 17 amino acids. CDR3 sequence (DNA): TGTGCCAGCAGCTTAGAAGGGGCCTCTGATTGGAACACTGAAGCTTTCTTT. Its translation is CASSLEGASDWNTEAFF. Full variable domain (outside the CDR3, taken from reference TRBV7-6 and TRBJ1-1): GAGVSQSPRYKVTKRGQDVALRCDPISGHVSLYWYRQALGQGPEFLTYFNYEAQQDKSGLPNDRFSAERPEGSISTLTIQRTEQRDSAMYRCASSLEGASDWNTEAFFGQGTRLTVV.

This chain uses TRBV6-5 with TRBJ1-1; 10 bases match TRBD1. V trimming: 8 bases; J trimming: 0 bases; junction bases outside the gene matches: 3. CDR1 MNHEY and CDR2 SVGAGI come from the germline V gene. This CDR3 spans 14 amino acids. The CDR3 is CASRDRGLNTEAFF. DNA of the CDR3: TGTGCCAGCCGGGACAGGGGCTTGAACACTGAAGCTTTCTTT.

This chain joins TRBV24-1 and TRBJ1-4, with 9 bases aligning to TRBD1. J was trimmed by 4 bases and V by 7 bases; bases with no gene match: 6. Germline values: CDR1 KGHDR, CDR2 SFDVKD. The CDR3 extends over 15 amino acids. The CDR3 nucleotides are TGTGCCACCAGGCCACAGGGGGCTTTTAATGAAAAACTGTTTTTT. This gives the protein CATRPQGAFNEKLFF.

The chain combines TRBV6-5 with TRBJ1-3; D remains ambiguous. This CDR3 comprises 16 residues. The germline gives CDR1 MNHEY, CDR2 SVGAGI. V lost 0 bases and J lost 4, with 13 bases in between. The DNA of the CDR3 is TGTGCCAGCAGTTACTCTGGGAATCCGATCGGAAACACCATATATTTT. Translation: CASSYSGNPIGNTIYF.

This clone was recorded once. The V call is TRBV11-2, the J call TRBJ2-7, with 7 bases lining up with TRBD1. Germline V gene sequence: CDR1 SGHAT, CDR2 FQNNGV. This CDR3 has 16 residues. Trimming cost V 5 bases and J 3 bases; bases outside gene matches: 13. The CDR3 DNA is TGTGCCAGCAGCCAAGGGGGCACTGCTCGGTTCTACGAGCAGTACTTC. Its protein is CASSQGGTARFYEQYF.

This sequence joins TRBV10-3 and TRBJ2-5, with 9 bases identical to TRBD1. CDR1 is ENHRY and CDR2 is SYGVKD in the germline V gene. The ends lost 5 bases at V and 5 bases at J; junction bases unmatched: 6. This CDR3 contains 14 residues. This CDR3 is CAISPQGAKETQYF. In DNA form, the CDR3 reads TGTGCCATCAGTCCACAGGGGGCGAAGGAGACCCAGTACTTC.

V and J are TRBV5-1 and TRBJ1-2; D is uncertain. Trimming cost V 4 bases and J 0 bases, with 13 bases left between them. The V gene's germline CDR1 is SGHRS and CDR2 YFSETQ. The CDR3 loop spans 15 amino acids. CDR3 nucleotides: TGCGCCAGCAGCCGGGCAGACAATGCTAACTATGGCTACACCTTC. Protein: CASSRADNANYGYTF.

The chain uses TRBV28 and TRBJ1-5; D ambiguous. The germline V and J ends were trimmed by 2 bases and 8 bases, with 19 bases remaining between them. The CDR3 totals 16 residues. In germline, CDR1 is MDHEN, CDR2 SYDVKM. The chain's CDR3 is CASSLEYSPLIEPQHF. CDR3 DNA sequence: TGTGCCAGCAGTTTAGAGTACAGCCCGCTCATCGAGCCCCAGCATTTT.

The rearrangement joins TRBV2 to TRBJ2-1; 11 positions agree with TRBD2. The trim removed 6 bases at V and 5 bases at J, leaving 6 bases unmatched. Germline assignment: CDR1 SNHLY and CDR2 FYNNEI. This CDR3 has 15 amino acids. The DNA of the CDR3 is TGTGCCAGCAGAACACTAGCGGGGGACAACAATGAGCAGTTCTTC. This translates into CASRTLAGDNNEQFF.

J is TRBJ2-7 and V is TRBV6-2 or TRBV6-3; TRBD2 agrees at 9 bases. The CDR3 runs to 13 residues. Germline CDR1 is MNHEY and CDR2 is SVGEGT. The V segment lost 5 bases and the J segment 4 bases; nucleotides outside the gene matches: 3. The CDR3 DNA reads as TGTGCCAGCAGTGCTAGCGGGAATTACGAGCAGTACTTC. As protein: CASSASGNYEQYF.